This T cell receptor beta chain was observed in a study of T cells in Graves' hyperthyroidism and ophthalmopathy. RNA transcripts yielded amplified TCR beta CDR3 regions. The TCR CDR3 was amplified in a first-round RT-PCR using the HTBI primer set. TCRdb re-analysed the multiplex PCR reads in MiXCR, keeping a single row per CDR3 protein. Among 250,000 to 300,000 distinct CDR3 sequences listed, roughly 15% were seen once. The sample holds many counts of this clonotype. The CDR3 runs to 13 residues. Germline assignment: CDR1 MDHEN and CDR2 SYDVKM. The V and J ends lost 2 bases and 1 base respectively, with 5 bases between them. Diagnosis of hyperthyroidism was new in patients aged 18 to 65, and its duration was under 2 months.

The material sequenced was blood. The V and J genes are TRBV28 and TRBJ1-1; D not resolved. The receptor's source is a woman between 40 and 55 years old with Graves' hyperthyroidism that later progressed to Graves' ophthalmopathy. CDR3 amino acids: CASSLGENTEAFF. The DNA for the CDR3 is TGTGCCAGCAGTTTAGGGGAGAACACTGAAGCTTTCTTT.